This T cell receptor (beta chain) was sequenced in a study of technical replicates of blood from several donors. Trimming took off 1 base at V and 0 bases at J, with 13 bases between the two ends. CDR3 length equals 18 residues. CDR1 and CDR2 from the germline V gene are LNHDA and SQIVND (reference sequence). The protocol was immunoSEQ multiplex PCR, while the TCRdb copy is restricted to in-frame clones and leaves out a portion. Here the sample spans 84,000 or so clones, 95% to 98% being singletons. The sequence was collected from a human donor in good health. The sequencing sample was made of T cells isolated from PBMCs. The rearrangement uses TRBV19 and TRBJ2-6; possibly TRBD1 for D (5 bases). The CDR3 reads CASSIVERTTSGANVLTF. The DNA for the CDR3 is TGTGCCAGTAGTATAGTTGAGAGGACAACCTCTGGGGCCAACGTCCTGACTTTC.